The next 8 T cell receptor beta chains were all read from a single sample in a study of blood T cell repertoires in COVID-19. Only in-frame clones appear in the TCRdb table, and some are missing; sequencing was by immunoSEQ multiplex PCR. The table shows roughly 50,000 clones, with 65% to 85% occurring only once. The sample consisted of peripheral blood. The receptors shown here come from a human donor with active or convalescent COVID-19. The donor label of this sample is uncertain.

In DNA form, the CDR3 reads TGTGCCAGCAGCTGGAGGGACAGCTCTGAAGCTTTCTTT. This codes for CASSWRDSSEAFF. V gene TRBV11-2 combines with J gene TRBJ1-1, with TRBD1 identical over 7 bases. Trimming took 4 bases from V and 6 from J; bases not matched to a gene: 5. This CDR3 comprises 13 residues. Germline CDR1 SGHAT, CDR2 FQNNGV. Drawing the rest from reference TRBV11-2 and TRBJ1-1, the complete variable domain is EAGVAQSPRYKIIEKRQSVAFWCNPISGHATLYWYQQILGQGPKLLIQFQNNGVVDDSQLPKDRFSAERLKGVDSTLKIQPAKLEDSAVYLCASSWRDSSEAFFGQGTRLTVV.

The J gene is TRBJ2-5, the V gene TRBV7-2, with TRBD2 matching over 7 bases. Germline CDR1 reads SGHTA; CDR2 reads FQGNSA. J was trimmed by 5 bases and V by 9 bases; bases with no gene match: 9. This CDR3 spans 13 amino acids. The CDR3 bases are TGTGCCAGTGGGGGGGAGCGAGGTGAGACCCAGTACTTC. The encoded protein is CASGGERGETQYF.

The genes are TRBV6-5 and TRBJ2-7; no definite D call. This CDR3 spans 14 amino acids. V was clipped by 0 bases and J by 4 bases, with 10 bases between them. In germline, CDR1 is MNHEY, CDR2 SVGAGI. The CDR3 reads CASSYSSYTYEQYF. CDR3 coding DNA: TGTGCCAGCAGTTACTCGAGTTATACGTACGAGCAGTACTTC.

The chain's CDR3 is CASSPKTGFAEAFF. The CDR3 nucleotides are TGTGCCAGCAGCCCGAAGACAGGGTTCGCTGAAGCTTTCTTT. This chain links TRBV9 with TRBJ1-1; 7 positions match TRBD1. V lost 4 bases, J lost 6 bases, and 9 bases stayed unmatched. CDR3 length equals 14 residues. Germline V gene data show CDR1 as SGDLS and CDR2 as YYNGEE.

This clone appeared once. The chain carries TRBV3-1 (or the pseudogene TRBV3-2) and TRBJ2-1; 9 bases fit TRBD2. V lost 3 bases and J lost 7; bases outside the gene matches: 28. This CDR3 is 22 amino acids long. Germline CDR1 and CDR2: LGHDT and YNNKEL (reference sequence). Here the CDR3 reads CASSHPRDQREDGGVMRNEQFF. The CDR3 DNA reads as TGTGCCAGCAGCCACCCTAGGGACCAGCGGGAGGACGGGGGGGTGATGAGAAATGAGCAGTTCTTC.

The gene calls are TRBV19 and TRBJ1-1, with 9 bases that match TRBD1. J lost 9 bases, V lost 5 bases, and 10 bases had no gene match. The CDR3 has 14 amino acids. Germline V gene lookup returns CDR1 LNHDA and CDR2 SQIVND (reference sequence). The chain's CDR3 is CASSLPGTGFKAFF. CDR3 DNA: TGTGCCAGTAGTTTGCCCGGGACAGGGTTTAAAGCTTTCTTT.

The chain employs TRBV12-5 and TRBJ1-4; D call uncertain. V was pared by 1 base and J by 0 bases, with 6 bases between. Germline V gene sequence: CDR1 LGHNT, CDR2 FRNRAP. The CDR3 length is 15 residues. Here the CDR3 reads CASGLGGATNEKLFF. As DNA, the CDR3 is TGTGCTAGTGGTTTGGGAGGAGCAACTAATGAAAAACTGTTTTTT.

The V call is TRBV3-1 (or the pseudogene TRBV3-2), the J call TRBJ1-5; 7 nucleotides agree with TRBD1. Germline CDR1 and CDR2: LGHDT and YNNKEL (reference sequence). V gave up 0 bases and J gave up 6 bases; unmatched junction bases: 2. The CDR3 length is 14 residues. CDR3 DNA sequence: TGTGCCAGCAGCCAAGACACAGGGGTTCAGCCCCAGCATTTT. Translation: CASSQDTGVQPQHF.